The clone carrying this T cell receptor (beta chain) was found a few times. Its antigen is as yet unknown. RNA transcripts gave rise to amplified TCR beta CDR3 regions. HTBI primers were employed in a first-round RT-PCR of the TCR CDR3. TCRdb itself ran the multiplex PCR reads through MiXCR, one entry per CDR3 protein. The sample consists of fewer than 650,000 distinct CDR3 sequences, over 45% of them appearing once. The germline CDR1 and CDR2 sequences are ENHRY and SYGVKD. The CDR3 has 14 residues. V was pared by 0 bases and J by 1 base, with 7 bases between. The data originate from a study of T cells in Graves' hyperthyroidism and ophthalmopathy. Regarding the study as a whole: Stable hyperthyroidism was separated from ophthalmopathy by a model based on 13 V-J features. Most thyroid clonotypes expanded above 0.001 were also detected in blood.

Lactation, pregnancy, other autoimmune disease or uncontrolled infection excluded patients. This TCR came from an adult woman with Graves' disease, either hyperthyroidism or ophthalmopathy (not recorded which). The chain recombines TRBV10-3 with TRBJ2-7; unclear D gene. The sample taken for sequencing was peripheral blood or thyroid tissue (not recorded which). The CDR3 here is CAISESVGSYEQYF. For the CDR3, the DNA is TGTGCCATCAGTGAGTCGGTGGGGTCCTACGAGCAGTACTTC.